A selection of T cell receptor beta chains follows, all from one sample in a study of cytomegalovirus exposure and HLA in healthy donors. The data were produced by immunoSEQ multiplex PCR, yet TCRdb's version contains in-frame clones alone and is incomplete. The sample carries 200,000 to 300,000 clones, approximately 80% recorded once. The material sequenced was PBMCs. Source of these receptors: a woman aged 60 to 75 in good health and CMV-seropositive. Both conserved end residues are part of each CDR3. Each record gives: clone size, V gene, J gene, D gene, CDR3 DNA, CDR3 protein. A D gene is named only where the DNA matches it firmly. For some rows the clone size is stated as once, few or many, or as a class when expanded; others skip it.

few,TRBV18,TRBJ1-6,-,TGTGCCAGCTCACCCCCAGCGACAGGAAATAATTCACCCCTCCACTTT,CASSPPATGNNSPLHF
-,TRBV7-4,TRBJ2-1,-,TGTGCCAGCAGCTTTCAACTCCGGGAATCACGAAATGAGCAGTTCTTC,CASSFQLRESRNEQFF
once,TRBV12-5,TRBJ2-2,TRBD2,TGTGCTAGTGGTTTCCAACCGGGACTAGCAATCGAAGTGACCGGGGAGCTGTTTTTT,CASGFQPGLAIEVTGELFF
-,TRBV5-1,TRBJ1-4,TRBD1,TGCGCCAGCAGCCGGACAGGGGCGGGAGTTGAAAAACTGTTTTTT,CASSRTGAGVEKLFF
-,TRBV7-9,TRBJ1-1,-,TGTGCCAGCAGCCAGGACACCTTGAACACTGAAGCTTTCTTT,CASSQDTLNTEAFF
-,TRBV6-6,TRBJ1-5,-,-,CASSSWGTGAGDF
once,TRBV5-1,TRBJ2-1,-,TGCGCCAGCAGCTTGCGTTTACAGCTAAATGAGCAGTTCTTC,CASSLRLQLNEQFF
-,TRBV7-8,TRBJ1-3,TRBD1,TGTGCCAGCAGCTCCCCCGGGACAGGGGCACTGTCCGCTGGAAACACCATATATTTT,CASSSPGTGALSAGNTIYF
-,TRBV15,TRBJ1-5,-,TGTGCCACCAGCAGACAGGGACTCGATCAGCCCCAGCATTTT,CATSRQGLDQPQHF
-,TRBV4-2,TRBJ2-1,-,TGTGCCAGCAGCCAGCGTCAAAGCTCCTACAATGAGCAGTTCTTC,CASSQRQSSYNEQFF
once,TRBV2,TRBJ2-7,TRBD1,TGTGCCAGCAGAGTTTCCGGGACAGGGAACACCTACGAGCAGTACTTC,CASRVSGTGNTYEQYF
-,TRBV5-8,TRBJ2-3,-,TGTGCCAGCAGCTGGGGCCTTGTTGCAGATACGCAGTATTTT,CASSWGLVADTQYF
-,TRBV7-6,TRBJ2-5,-,TGTGCCAGCAGTTCGGGACAAACGAGGAAGGGAGAGACCCAGTACTTC,CASSSGQTRKGETQYF
few,TRBV5-1,TRBJ2-7,TRBD2,TGCGCCAGCAGCTTAGGGACTAGCGGGGACTCCTACGAGCAGTACTTC,CASSLGTSGDSYEQYF
-,TRBV9,TRBJ2-4,-,TGTGCCAGCAGCGTTGGGCCAGCCAAAAACATTCAGTACTTC,CASSVGPAKNIQYF
-,TRBV2,TRBJ2-1,TRBD2,TGTGCCAGCAGTTTAGGCGGACTAGCGGGTTACAATGAGCAGTTCTTC,CASSLGGLAGYNEQFF
-,TRBV5-6,TRBJ2-6,-,TGTGCCAGCAGCTTAAGACAGAACTCTGGGGCCAACGTCCTGACTTTC,CASSLRQNSGANVLTF
few,TRBV5-1,TRBJ1-4,-,TGCGCCAGCAAGCCTATGGTGGGCGCAACTAATGAAAAACTGTTTTTT,CASKPMVGATNEKLFF
-,TRBV25-1,TRBJ1-2,TRBD1,TGTGCCAGCGAGCAGGGGGCTTATGGCTACACCTTC,CASEQGAYGYTF
-,TRBV18,TRBJ2-1,TRBD1,TGTGCCAGCTCACCAAACAGGGGGCGACCATTCTACAATGAGCAGTTCTTC,CASSPNRGRPFYNEQFF
-,TRBV5-1,TRBJ2-1,TRBD1,TGCGCCAGCAGCTTGGCCGGGACAGGGGGTTACAATGAGCAGTTCTTC,CASSLAGTGGYNEQFF
-,TRBV6-5,TRBJ2-7,-,TGTGCCAGCAGTTACTGGCGGGGAATCTCCTACGAGCAGTACTTC,CASSYWRGISYEQYF
once,TRBV5-1,TRBJ2-7,-,TGCGCCAGCAGCTCGGGCGGACTAATTTACGAGCAGTACTTC,CASSSGGLIYEQYF
-,TRBV2,TRBJ1-4,-,TGTGCCAGCAGTGGAGGTGAAAAACTGTTTTTT,CASSGGEKLFF
-,TRBV2,TRBJ2-4,-,TGTGCCAGCTCACTCGAGGCACTAGCCAAAAACATTCAGTACTTC,CASSLEALAKNIQYF
-,TRBV19,TRBJ1-2,-,TGTGCCAGTAGACTAATAGGGGACTATGGCTACACCTTC,CASRLIGDYGYTF
once,TRBV19,TRBJ2-1,TRBD2,TGTGCCAGTAATCGTGGGGCCATAGGGAGGGCCCCTAATGAGCAGTTCTTC,CASNRGAIGRAPNEQFF
-,TRBV9,TRBJ1-2,-,TGTGCCAGCAGCGTAGGAGGGGCCAGGGGAAGGTATGGCTACACCTTC,CASSVGGARGRYGYTF
-,TRBV30,TRBJ2-7,-,TGTGCCTGGAGTATCCCAGGTGGCGAGCAGTACTTC,CAWSIPGGEQYF
-,TRBV5-6,TRBJ2-3,-,TGTGCCAGCAGCCCGCGACTAGTTGGAGGAGATACGCAGTATTTT,CASSPRLVGGDTQYF
-,TRBV29-1,TRBJ1-1,-,TGCAGCGCTCCGACAGGAGAGGTCCCTGAAGCTTTCTTT,CSAPTGEVPEAFF
-,TRBV5-6,TRBJ1-1,-,TGTGCCAGCAGCTTTGGAGCCTCTGAAGCTTTCTTT,CASSFGASEAFF
few,TRBV10-3,TRBJ1-1,-,TGTGCCATCAGGAATGGGGGCGAAGCTTTCTTT,CAIRNGGEAFF